Listed below are T cell receptor beta chains from one sample, sequenced in a study of CD8 T cells in ankylosing spondylitis. TCRdb reprocessed the 5' RACE reads with MiXCR, giving one entry per CDR3 protein. Of around 160,000 distinct CDR3 sequences detected, around 10% appear once; the ten largest clones hold just under 30%. The specimen sequenced was blood, either unsorted or a sorted T cell fraction (not recorded which). These receptors were collected from a male donor with ankylosing spondylitis or in good health (not recorded which). Both conserved end residues are part of each CDR3. D genes are given only for firm matches. Not all rows give a size; the values are once, few, many and, for expanded clones, a class.

CDR3nt	CDR3aa	j_gene	d_gene	v_gene	abundance
TGTGCCTGGAGTAAGGGGGGATCCGGGGAGCTGTTTTTT	CAWSKGGSGELFF	TRBJ2-2	-	TRBV30	-
TGCGCCAGCGGACAGGGCCCTATCACGAGCTCCTACGAGCAGTACTTC	CASGQGPITSSYEQYF	TRBJ2-7	TRBD1	TRBV10-2	-
TGCAGTGCAGACCCGACTAGCGGGGGGATCGTAGATACGCAGTATTTT	CSADPTSGGIVDTQYF	TRBJ2-3	TRBD2	TRBV20-1	few
TGTGCCAGCAGCTTGGACCGCTTGAAGTACCAAGAGACCCAGTACTTC	CASSLDRLKYQETQYF	TRBJ2-5	-	TRBV5-5	few
TGTGCCAGCAGCTTAGCAACGGCTTACTACGAGCAGTACTTC	CASSLATAYYEQYF	TRBJ2-7	-	TRBV7-2	few
TGCAGCGCCCTTCCGGACTACACCTTC	CSALPDYTF	TRBJ1-2	-	TRBV29-1	many
TGTGCCAGCAGCCAAGACACGGGCACCGGGGAGCTGTTTTTT	CASSQDTGTGELFF	TRBJ2-2	-	TRBV14	few
TGCAGCGTCAGGGTTGCCTACGAGCAGTACTTC	CSVRVAYEQYF	TRBJ2-7	-	TRBV29-1	-
TGTGCCAGCAGTGAGGTCGGGACAGACTTCCTCTCTGGAAACACCATATATTTT	CASSEVGTDFLSGNTIYF	TRBJ1-3	TRBD1	TRBV2	few
TGCAGCGTTGAGGACTTCAGGAACGAGCAGTTCTTC	CSVEDFRNEQFF	TRBJ2-1	-	TRBV29-1	-
TGTGCCAGTAGTATTGGGGATTTGCAAGAGACCCAGTACTTC	CASSIGDLQETQYF	TRBJ2-5	-	TRBV19	-
TGCGCCAGCAGCCAAGATAGGAGTTCAACTAATGAAAAACTGTTTTTT	CASSQDRSSTNEKLFF	TRBJ1-4	-	TRBV4-1	many
TGCGCCAGCAGCTTGGAAGTCTCGAACACTGAAACTTTCTTT	CASSLEVSNTETFF	TRBJ1-1	-	TRBV5-1	-
TGTGCCGGCAGGGAGGGTAATTCACCCCTCCACTTT	CAGREGNSPLHF	TRBJ1-6	-	TRBV6-1	many
TGTGCCAGCAGCTTCGTCCGGGACCCACCCACTGAAGCTTTCTTT	CASSFVRDPPTEAFF	TRBJ1-1	-	TRBV12-3/TRBV12-4	few
TGCGCCAGCAGCCCGGGACAGGGTGGAAACATTCAGTACTTC	CASSPGQGGNIQYF	TRBJ2-4	TRBD1	TRBV5-1	-
TGTGCCAGCAGCTTAGATAGGTTCACAGATACGCAGTATTTT	CASSLDRFTDTQYF	TRBJ2-3	-	TRBV7-2	few
TGTGCCAGCAGCCCCGGACAGGGCAGGAAGACCCAGTACTTC	CASSPGQGRKTQYF	TRBJ2-5	TRBD1	TRBV12-3/TRBV12-4	-
TGCGCCAGCAGCCGCCCGGTGCTAGCGAATAAGAATGAGCAGTTCTTC	CASSRPVLANKNEQFF	TRBJ2-1	-	TRBV4-1	few
TGCGCCAGCAGCTCCCTCGCGAACACTGAAGCTTTCTTT	CASSSLANTEAFF	TRBJ1-1	-	TRBV5-1	many
TGTGCCAGCAGCTCTCACGGGACAGATCAAGAGACCCAGTACTTC	CASSSHGTDQETQYF	TRBJ2-5	TRBD1	TRBV5-5	-
TGTGCCAGTAGGGGACAGCACGGTTCACCCCTCCACTTT	CASRGQHGSPLHF	TRBJ1-6	TRBD1	TRBV25-1	many
TGTGCCAGCAGCTTAGATCGAAAGCGGGAGGTTTCAGATACGCAGTATTTT	CASSLDRKREVSDTQYF	TRBJ2-3	TRBD2	TRBV11-2	many
TGTGCCAGCAGCGGACCGGTCCTGCCAACCCAGTACTTC	CASSGPVLPTQYF	TRBJ2-5	-	TRBV25-1	many
TGTGCCAGCAGACCCGGGACAGAAGAAAGTGAGCAGTTCTTC	CASRPGTEESEQFF	TRBJ2-1	TRBD1	TRBV28	many
TGTGCCAGCAGCCGGCCCAGCGGGGGGAACAATGAGCAGTTCTTC	CASSRPSGGNNEQFF	TRBJ2-1	TRBD2	TRBV6-2/TRBV6-3	many
TGCAGTGCTAGAGATACAGCAGGGGGGAAAAAACTGTTTTTT	CSARDTAGGKKLFF	TRBJ1-4	TRBD1	TRBV20-1	many
TGTGCCAGCTCACCACTTACTAGCGGGAGTAGGAGAAGCACAGATACGCAGTATTTT	CASSPLTSGSRRSTDTQYF	TRBJ2-3	TRBD2	TRBV18	-
TGTGCCAGCGTTTCTAGCGGGAGCTACAATGAGCAGTTCTTC	CASVSSGSYNEQFF	TRBJ2-1	TRBD2	TRBV6-5	-
TGCAGTGCCCCGGACAGGGCATCAGATACGCAGTATTTT	CSAPDRASDTQYF	TRBJ2-3	TRBD1	TRBV20-1	many
TGTGCCAGCAGGGCCAGAGGGGGCGTCGGTAAAAACATTCAGTACTTC	CASRARGGVGKNIQYF	TRBJ2-4	TRBD1	TRBV7-2	few
TGCGCCAGCAGCTTGGCAGGGACAGGGGCCACCGGGGAGCTGTTTTTT	CASSLAGTGATGELFF	TRBJ2-2	TRBD1	TRBV5-1	many
TGTGCCAGCAGCCTTCTAGCCGGACAGCATGGCTACACCTTC	CASSLLAGQHGYTF	TRBJ1-2	-	TRBV7-8	few
TGCAGCGTTACGGGACAGGGAAACATTCAGTACTTC	CSVTGQGNIQYF	TRBJ2-4	TRBD1	TRBV29-1	many
TGTGCCAGCAGCTTAGCCGCGACTAGTCCCAATGAGCAGTTCTTC	CASSLAATSPNEQFF	TRBJ2-1	-	TRBV7-2	-
TGTGCCATCAGTGTTTCTGTACAGGGCCACTATGGCTACACCTTC	CAISVSVQGHYGYTF	TRBJ1-2	-	TRBV10-3	many
TGTGCCAGCACCCAGGGACTAGCATTGACAGATACGCAGTATTTT	CASTQGLALTDTQYF	TRBJ2-3	TRBD2	TRBV7-2	-
TGCGCCAGCAGCTTGAGAAGGGACGGCTATGGCTACACCTTC	CASSLRRDGYGYTF	TRBJ1-2	-	TRBV5-1	many
TGCAGTGCTGCCATGGCCCTCGGGTCCTACGAGCAGTACTTC	CSAAMALGSYEQYF	TRBJ2-7	-	TRBV20-1	many
TGTGCCACCAGCAGAGATCGAGAGACTAAGTACAATGAGCAGTTCTTC	CATSRDRETKYNEQFF	TRBJ2-1	-	TRBV15	many
TGTGCCAGCAGCGGATCGGATTCCTACGAGCAGTACTTC	CASSGSDSYEQYF	TRBJ2-7	-	TRBV12-3/TRBV12-4	many
TGTGCCAGCACCCTCGATCGCAGGGTCGGCGGCTACACCTTC	CASTLDRRVGGYTF	TRBJ1-2	-	TRBV7-8	few
TGCGCCAGCCGGACAGGGATTAGCACAGATACGCAGTATTTT	CASRTGISTDTQYF	TRBJ2-3	TRBD1	TRBV5-1	many
TGCAGCACCGAGCAGGGTCGGGGGTTCTTC	CSTEQGRGFF	TRBJ2-1	-	TRBV29-1	few
TGTGCCAGCAGTTTTCGTCGGACGGCGGATGGCTACACCTTC	CASSFRRTADGYTF	TRBJ1-2	-	TRBV12-3/TRBV12-4	many
TGCAGTGCTAGCGACCTAGGTTCAGATACGCAGTATTTT	CSASDLGSDTQYF	TRBJ2-3	-	TRBV20-1	few
TGTGCCAGCAGCCTGCCTCTGACAGAGCAGTACTTC	CASSLPLTEQYF	TRBJ2-7	-	TRBV11-2	-
TGTGCCAGCAGCTTAGGGGGGGAGGGACCTCATCACGAGCAGTACTTC	CASSLGGEGPHHEQYF	TRBJ2-7	TRBD2	TRBV11-2	few
TGCGCCAGCAGCCTGAGCCTTAGCGGGAGCGCAGATACGCAGTATTTT	CASSLSLSGSADTQYF	TRBJ2-3	TRBD2	TRBV5-1	many